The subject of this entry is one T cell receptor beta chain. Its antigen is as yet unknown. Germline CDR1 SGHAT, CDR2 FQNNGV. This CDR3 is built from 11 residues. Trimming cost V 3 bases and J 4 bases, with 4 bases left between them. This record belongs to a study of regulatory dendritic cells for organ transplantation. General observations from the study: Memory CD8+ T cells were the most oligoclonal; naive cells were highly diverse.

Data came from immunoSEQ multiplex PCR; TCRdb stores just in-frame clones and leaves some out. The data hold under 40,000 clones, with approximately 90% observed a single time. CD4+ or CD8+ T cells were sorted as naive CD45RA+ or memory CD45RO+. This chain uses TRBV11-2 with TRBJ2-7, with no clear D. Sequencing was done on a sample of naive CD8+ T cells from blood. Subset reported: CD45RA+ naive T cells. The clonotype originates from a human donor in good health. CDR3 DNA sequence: TGTGCCAGCAGCTTTACTTACGAGCAGTACTTC. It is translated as CASSFTYEQYF.